This TCR beta chain derives from a study of human T cells and chemical hapten exposure. Study overall: A 2 cm by 2 cm inner upper arm patch received 2% DPC for sensitization. After 6 days, upper back 0.01% DPC patch tests were scored.

Remarks on this clonotype: The target antigen is unknown.

The time point was: patch test 1, 2 weeks after DPC sensitization. Treatment meaning: therapeutic diphenylcyclopropenone sensitization with weekly scalp DPC. Regarding the study as a whole: Expanded TCRs created a significantly greater count of big CDR3 similarity clusters than controls did. Alopecia in all donors means immunity may differ from healthy individuals.

Germline trimming cut 7 bases from V and 7 bases from J; bases unmatched to any gene: 12. Per germline, CDR1 SQVTM and CDR2 ANQGSEA. The CDR3 length is 13 residues. Using its own MiXCR run on the RACE reads, TCRdb lists one record per CDR3 protein. The sample includes under 85,000 distinct CDR3 sequences, around 10% of them seen just once. The chain uses TRBV29-1 and TRBJ1-2; 7 positions agree with TRBD1. This TCR came from a woman aged 45-60 years with alopecia areata. Some clones in this sample may be carry-over from other donors' samples. The sequences come from whole blood, collected in connection with sensitization to the hapten diphenylcyclopropenone (DPC). The CDR3 sequence is CSASRQGVSGYTF. CDR3 nucleotide sequence: TGCAGCGCCTCTCGACAGGGCGTCAGTGGCTACACCTTC.